A single T cell receptor beta chain is shown here with its context. This entry belongs to a study of OX40 agonist ivuxolimab in advanced cancers. V lost 1 base, J lost 3 bases, and 13 bases lay in between. CDR1 is LGHNA, CDR2 YSLEER, per germline. The CDR3 covers 15 residues. Generated by immunoSEQ multiplex PCR, the TCRdb table keeps only in-frame clones and is missing some. The table has roughly 57,000 clones, 80% to 90% seen once. This clonotype originated in an adult with an advanced solid tumor such as melanoma, head and neck, liver or kidney cancer. The rearrangement links TRBV4-3 to TRBJ2-7; D tentatively reads TRBD1 or TRBD2 (5 bases each). The sample here was CD4+ or CD8+ T cells sorted from blood, taken in a trial of the OX40 agonist ivuxolimab. The CDR3, as DNA: TGCGCCAGCAGCCAAGCCACCTGGGGGAGCTACGAGCAGTACTTC. As protein: CASSQATWGSYEQYF.